This T cell receptor (beta chain) was identified in a study of blood T cell repertoires in COVID-19. At the level of the study: COVID-19 samples, acute and convalescent, were from the United States, Italy and Spain.

In the authors' workflow: Amplifying reference gene primers gave estimates of nucleated cell counts. The protocol was immunoSEQ multiplex PCR, while the TCRdb copy is restricted to in-frame clones and leaves out a portion. V, J and clone size are those of that table, while D and trimming were read from the DNA. The sample lists roughly 250,000 clones, around 90% occurring once. CDR1 KGHSH and CDR2 LQKENI come from the germline V gene. Trimming left V 3 bases short and J 3 bases short, with 14 bases between. The CDR3 is 15 amino acids. This clone appeared once. Participants were aged about 18 to 100 years, lived in 20 to 25 US areas, and enrolled virtually. Participants had their cohort set by participant-reported clinical history.

The sequence derives from a woman in her 40s with acute COVID-19. What was sequenced was PBMCs or T cells enriched from blood (not recorded which). This sequence joins TRBV18 and TRBJ1-1; tentatively, D is TRBD1 (6 bases). In DNA, the CDR3 is TGTGCCAGCTCACCCCCAGGGGTTTGGGACACTGAAGCTTTCTTT. Translated: CASSPPGVWDTEAFF.